The 23 T cell receptor beta chains listed next were all sequenced from one sample in a study of identical twins' blood T cells. TCRdb recomputed calls from the 5' RACE reads with MiXCR, one row per CDR3 protein. The table lists 350,000 to 450,000 distinct CDR3 sequences, about 28% of them singletons. The sample consisted of PBMCs. The receptors were gathered from a woman aged 18-49 years in good health.

This rearrangement joins TRBV6-5 to TRBJ1-1; no firm D call. CDR1 and CDR2 (germline): MNHEY, SVGAGI. Trimming took off 7 bases at V and 1 base at J, with 19 bases between the two ends. There are 16 residues in the CDR3. The CDR3 spells CASTSLAGGWNTEAFF. The CDR3 DNA reads as TGTGCCAGCACCTCTCTCGCTGGCGGATGGAACACTGAAGCTTTCTTT.

The V call is TRBV7-2, the J call TRBJ2-7; TRBD2 aligns across 11 bases. V shed 5 bases, J shed 4 bases, and the junction held 7 bases outside the gene matches. This CDR3 region has 15 residues. Germline-derived CDR1 and CDR2 are SGHTA and FQGNSA. The DNA of the CDR3 is TGTGCCAGCAGCCGACAACTAGCGGGGGTATACGAGCAGTACTTC. Protein sequence: CASSRQLAGVYEQYF.

Details on this clonotype: A junction end diverges from the germline sequence, so it may reflect a read error. The chain couples TRBV6-2 or TRBV6-3 to TRBJ1-2; TRBD1 agrees at 10 bases. There are 17 residues in the CDR3. CDR1 and CDR2 from the germline V gene are MNHEY and SVGEGT. The CDR3 region has the DNA TGTGCCAGCGGTTCCCGGACAGGGGGGATCGCTAACTATGGCTGCACCTTC. This translates into CASGSRTGGIANYGCTF.

The CDR3: CASSLGSTGEVEAFF. The CDR3 coding sequence is TGTGCCAGCAGCTTAGGCTCGACAGGGGAGGTTGAAGCTTTCTTT. The V gene is TRBV7-9, the J gene TRBJ1-1; 8 nucleotides line up with TRBD1. The V gene's germline CDR1 is SEHNR and CDR2 FQNEAQ (reference sequence). V trimming: 1 base; J trimming: 7 bases; junction bases outside the gene matches: 8. CDR3 length: 15 residues. Using reference TRBV7-9 and TRBJ1-1 for the parts outside the CDR3, the full variable domain is DTGVSQNPRHKITKRGQNVTFRCDPISEHNRLYWYRQTLGQGPEFLTYFQNEAQLEKSRLLSDRFSAERPKGSFSTLEIQRTEQGDSAMYLCASSLGSTGEVEAFFGQGTRLTVV.

In this sample, this clonotype turned up many times. The chain employs TRBV29-1 and TRBJ1-1; D not certain. The germline V gene has CDR1 SQVTM and CDR2 ANQGSEA. Trimming removed 7 bases at V and 6 bases at J, with 15 bases between. The CDR3 is 12 residues long. The CDR3 nucleotides read TGCAGCGCCAACCCTGGGAGGGCTGAAGCTTTCTTT. Residues: CSANPGRAEAFF.

This clonotype has just a few counts. This chain links TRBV12-3 or TRBV12-4 with TRBJ2-6; D is uncertain. With 6 bases removed from V and 0 bases from J, the gap between germline ends came to 12 bases. The CDR3 consists of 16 residues. CDR3 DNA sequence: TGTGCCAGCAGCCCCATTAGCTACTCTGGGGCCAACGTCCTGACTTTC. It translates to CASSPISYSGANVLTF.

This clonotype was counted many times. This chain uses TRBV7-9 with TRBJ2-1, with 7 bases lining up with TRBD1. The J segment lost 9 bases and the V segment lost 5 bases, leaving 16 bases of the junction unmatched. Germline V lookup: CDR1 SEHNR, CDR2 FQNEAQ (reference sequence). The CDR3 totals 16 residues. CDR3 protein: CASSPTRQGITAEQFF. The CDR3, as DNA: TGTGCCAGCAGCCCTACCAGACAGGGAATTACCGCTGAGCAGTTCTTC. Full variable domain (outside the CDR3, taken from reference TRBV7-9 and TRBJ2-1): DTGVSQNPRHKITKRGQNVTFRCDPISEHNRLYWYRQTLGQGPEFLTYFQNEAQLEKSRLLSDRFSAERPKGSFSTLEIQRTEQGDSAMYLCASSPTRQGITAEQFFGPGTRLTVL.

V usage is TRBV2 and J usage is TRBJ2-1; D ambiguous. The CDR3 extends over 12 amino acids. Germline assignment: CDR1 SNHLY and CDR2 FYNNEI. The germline V and J ends were trimmed by 5 bases and 7 bases, with 9 bases remaining between them. Here the CDR3 reads CASSKTVNEQFF. DNA for the CDR3: TGTGCCAGCAGTAAGACGGTGAATGAGCAGTTCTTC.

The rearrangement links TRBV5-6 to TRBJ2-7, with no clear D. The germline V and J ends were trimmed by 0 bases and 2 bases, with 9 bases remaining between them. The CDR3 length is 14 residues. Germline CDR1 SGHDT, CDR2 YYEEEE. CDR3: CASSLGGHTYEQYF. In DNA form, the CDR3 reads TGTGCCAGCAGCTTGGGCGGTCACACCTACGAGCAGTACTTC. Combining the CDR3 with reference TRBV5-6 and TRBJ2-7 gives the whole variable domain DAGVTQSPTHLIKTRGQQVTLRCSPKSGHDTVSWYQQALGQGPQFIFQYYEEEERQRGNFPDRFSGHQFPNYSSELNVNALLLGDSALYLCASSLGGHTYEQYFGPGTRLTVT.

The gene calls are TRBV9 and TRBJ1-1; D gene uncertain. The V and J ends lost 3 bases and 0 bases respectively, with 6 bases between them. The CDR3 sequence is 13 residues long. CDR1 and CDR2 from the germline V gene are SGDLS and YYNGEE. As DNA, the CDR3 is TGTGCCAGCAGCGCCCAGATGAACACTGAAGCTTTCTTT. Residues: CASSAQMNTEAFF.

The chain recombines TRBV14 with TRBJ1-4; D remains unclear. Germline lookup yields CDR1 SGHDN and CDR2 FVKESK. The CDR3 has 15 residues. With 1 base removed from V and 8 bases from J, the gap between germline ends came to 14 bases. CDR3: CASSQVGMSPEKLFF. The CDR3 DNA sequence: TGTGCCAGCAGCCAAGTGGGGATGTCCCCGGAAAAACTGTTTTTT.

J is TRBJ1-1 and V is TRBV5-1; TRBD1 is a possible D gene (6 bases). The CDR3 consists of 16 residues. The V gene's germline CDR1 is SGHRS and CDR2 YFSETQ. Trimming took 4 bases from V and 0 from J, leaving 16 bases between them. In DNA form, the CDR3 reads TGCGCCAGCAGCGCATTAGGGGGGACCCTGAACACTGAAGCTTTCTTT. It yields the protein CASSALGGTLNTEAFF.

Concerning this clonotype itself: Germline is not matched at one junction end, which may reflect a read error. The chain carries TRBV14 and TRBJ1-1; tentative D call: TRBD1 (5 bases). Germline V gene data show CDR1 as SGHDN and CDR2 as FVKESK. This CDR3 spans 13 amino acids. DNA of the CDR3: TGTTCCAGCAGCTACATACGGGGCCCTGAAGCTTTCTTT. It encodes CSSSYIRGPEAFF.

This clonotype was recorded at least ten times. This chain connects TRBV3-1 to TRBJ2-1; D may be TRBD1 or TRBD2 (5 bases each). V lost 4 bases and J lost 12, with 19 bases in between. The germline V gene has CDR1 LGHDT and CDR2 YNNKEL (reference sequence). The CDR3 contains 14 residues. The CDR3 sequence is CASSPLWVEGPQFF. CDR3 nucleotides: TGTGCCAGCAGCCCCCTGTGGGTAGAGGGACCGCAGTTCTTC.

The chain couples TRBV29-1 to TRBJ2-7, with D uncertain. Trimming removed 5 bases at V and 6 bases at J, with 11 bases between. The CDR3 has 11 amino acids. The germline V gene has CDR1 SQVTM and CDR2 ANQGSEA. In DNA, the CDR3 is TGCAGCGTTAAGACTGCTTTCGAGCAGTACTTC. Its protein is CSVKTAFEQYF.

This chain connects TRBV9 to TRBJ1-2; tentative D call: TRBD1 (6 bases). Trimming removed 3 bases from V and 4 bases from J, with 13 bases in between. CDR3 size: 14 residues. Looked up from germline, CDR1 is SGDLS and CDR2 is YYNGEE. DNA for the CDR3: TGTGCCAGCAGCGAGACAGGCGTACCCTATGGCTACACCTTC. Its protein is CASSETGVPYGYTF.

The gene calls are TRBV18 and TRBJ1-1; D might be TRBD1 (6 bases). The V and J ends lost 3 bases and 3 bases respectively, with 11 bases between them. CDR3 length: 14 amino acids. Germline CDR1 is KGHSH and CDR2 is LQKENI. CDR3 sequence reads: CASSPVRGDTEAFF. CDR3 nucleotides: TGTGCCAGCTCACCGGTGAGGGGGGACACTGAAGCTTTCTTT.

This chain connects TRBV20-1 to TRBJ1-1; tentative D call: TRBD1 (5 bases). The CDR3 spans 17 residues. Looked up from germline, CDR1 is DFQATT and CDR2 is SNEGSKA (reference sequence). V was cut by 2 bases and J by 0 bases, with 19 bases left in between. The CDR3 bases are TGCAGTGCTAGAATTTACGTCGGAGGGGATATGAACACTGAAGCTTTCTTT. Encoded protein: CSARIYVGGDMNTEAFF.

V gene TRBV30 combines with J gene TRBJ1-2; D may be TRBD1 (6 bases). This CDR3 is 13 amino acids long. Between the trimmed V and J ends, which lost 5 bases and 5 bases, there was a span of 15 bases. Germline assignment: CDR1 GTSNPN and CDR2 SVGIG (reference sequence). The CDR3 bases are TGTGCCTGGGCGCGGACAGCCTCTTATGGCTACACCTTC. Translating gives CAWARTASYGYTF.

This chain uses TRBV20-1 with TRBJ2-7, with 7 bases fitting TRBD2. The germline V gene has CDR1 DFQATT and CDR2 SNEGSKA (reference sequence). This CDR3 region has 14 residues. After removal of 3 bases from V and 3 bases from J, the junction contained 8 bases not matched to a gene. CDR3 residues: CSARESGAGYEQYF. The CDR3 region has the DNA TGCAGTGCTAGGGAGAGCGGGGCCGGCTACGAGCAGTACTTC.

V gene TRBV11-2 combines with J gene TRBJ2-7; 12 nucleotides match TRBD2. V shed 5 bases, J shed 4 bases, and the junction held 6 bases outside the gene matches. Germline V CDR1 and CDR2: SGHAT, FQNNGV. The CDR3 spans 15 residues. CDR3 bases: TGTGCCAGCAGCGAAGGACTAGCGGGATATTACGAGCAGTACTTC. It encodes CASSEGLAGYYEQYF. The variable domain in full, with the rest retrieved from reference TRBV11-2 and TRBJ2-7, is EAGVAQSPRYKIIEKRQSVAFWCNPISGHATLYWYQQILGQGPKLLIQFQNNGVVDDSQLPKDRFSAERLKGVDSTLKIQPAKLEDSAVYLCASSEGLAGYYEQYFGPGTRLTVT.

This clonotype has only a few counts. The V and J genes are TRBV19 and TRBJ2-3; D might be TRBD1 or TRBD2, each matching 6 bases. Trimming took 7 bases from V and 0 from J, leaving 8 bases between them. CDR3 length equals 13 residues. Per the germline V gene, CDR1 is LNHDA and CDR2 is SQIVND (reference sequence). The chain's CDR3 is CASTGASTDTQYF. The CDR3 DNA is TGTGCCAGTACGGGGGCTAGCACAGATACGCAGTATTTT.

This clonotype came up a few times. This sequence joins TRBV11-2 and TRBJ2-7; possibly TRBD1 for D (5 bases). Trimming removed 3 bases at V and 6 bases at J, with 9 bases between. CDR1 and CDR2 (germline): SGHAT, FQNNGV. The CDR3 totals 12 residues. DNA of the CDR3: TGTGCCAGCAGCTTTGACAGTTCCGAGCAGTACTTC. Protein product: CASSFDSSEQYF.